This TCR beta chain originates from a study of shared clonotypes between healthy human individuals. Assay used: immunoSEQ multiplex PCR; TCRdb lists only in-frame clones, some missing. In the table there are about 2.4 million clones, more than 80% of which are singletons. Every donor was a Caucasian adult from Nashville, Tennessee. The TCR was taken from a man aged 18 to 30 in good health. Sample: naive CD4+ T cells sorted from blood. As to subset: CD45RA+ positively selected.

CDR3 in amino acids: CASSLDLSGPGETRTQYF. CDR3 DNA sequence: TGTGCCAGCAGCTTAGATCTCTCGGGGCCGGGGGAGACAAGGACCCAGTACTTC. The chain uses TRBV11-2 and TRBJ2-5, with TRBD2 as a possible D gene (6 bases). CDR3 size: 18 residues. Germline values: CDR1 SGHAT, CDR2 FQNNGV. V was pared by 0 bases and J by 7 bases, with 24 bases between.